What follows is one T cell receptor (beta chain) and its context. Its antigen target is currently unknown. The sample holds no much larger clone one base away, and base qualities are not on file. Library construction relied on the immunoSEQ multiplex PCR assay. DNA from the CD4+ T cells that had been cultured and isolated underwent TCR beta CDR3 sequencing. The study's processing was this. Non-productive TCR sequences were removed and reads were trimmed to the CDR3 region, keeping CDR3s of at least 7 amino acids. Antigen-specific clonotypes were identified with the MANAFEST web app by comparing expansion in peptide wells against reference cultures. For clones to be considered positive, expansion at FDR<0.05 versus reference and all other wells, an odds ratio above 5, and a frequency above 0.1% in two replicate wells were required. A clonotype was called cross-reactive if it was significantly expanded both in SARS-CoV-2 spike wells and in at least one common cold coronavirus spike condition. CDR3 similarity was assessed by Levenshtein distance using the stringdist R package, and unrooted trees were constructed with ape in R 3.6.1. TCRdb carries this immuneACCESS record with in-frame sequences only. Its versions omit some clonotypes, under half of them owing to an unresolved V gene in the studies checked, with the rest unexplained. V and J calls and clone size are copied from that table; D and trimming were computed from the DNA. This sample comprises roughly 40,000 clones, about 67% of them detected only once. 7.7% of the sample is held by the ten biggest clonotypes.

This sample stems from a study of vaccination effects on CD4 cells after COVID-19 (dated by TCRdb to between 2022 and 2023). As for the study more broadly: To identify antigen-specific CD4+ T cell clonotypes by their expansion, the ViraFEST assay first stimulated PBMC with viral peptide pools and then applied TCR sequencing. Across the study, the median time from the second dose to post-vaccine sampling was 72 days (range 14 to 241). Two million PBMC per well were cultured in IMDM with about 4.5% human AB serum, roughly 10 IU/ml IL-2 and gentamicin, plus 10 ug/ml peptides. The study compared SARS-CoV-2 spike-specific CD4+ TCR repertoires before and after mRNA vaccination in COVID-19 convalescent patients and infection-naive vaccine recipients. Altogether, some 10 COVID-19 convalescent patients and a few SARS-CoV-2-naive healthy vaccine recipients made up the full study. Cultures from other donors in the study were sequenced with the Oncomine TCR Beta short-read assay on an Illumina iSeq 100.

After about 9 days of culture, CD4+ T cells were isolated with the EasySep CD4+ T cell isolation kit. Each participant got two doses of an mRNA SARS-CoV-2 vaccine, either BNT162b2 or mRNA-1273. Healthy vaccine recipients had no prior SARS-CoV-2 infection, confirmed by negative nucleocapsid antibodies before and after vaccination. On days 3 and 7, half of the culture medium was replaced with fresh IL-2-containing medium. Unless noted otherwise, every peptide stimulation condition was cultured in triplicate wells. PBMC were separated from whole blood using Ficoll-Paque Plus gradient centrifugation and were then either cryopreserved at -140C or used fresh. The QIAamp micro DNA kit was used to extract genomic DNA from the cultured CD4+ T cells. Between the V and J ends, shortened by 4 bases and 0 bases respectively, the junction contains 14 bases. CDR1 and CDR2 are read off the germline V gene (reference sequence) as SGHNT and YYREEE. The CDR3 measures 16 amino acids from cysteine to phenylalanine. Only the CDR3 DNA stays, 48 bases, in frame from base 1.

What the study reported, not specific to this receptor: Marked clonal contraction was observed in both infection-induced and vaccine-induced clones at late post-vaccination timepoints, consistent with waning T cell responses. The study was limited by a small number of convalescent patients and lacked early post-infection timepoints. In healthy vaccine recipients, vaccine-induced clones were almost all SARS-CoV-2 mono-reactive, with only 1 of 255 cross-reactive with common cold coronaviruses.

This TCR was sampled from a human donor who received a COVID-19 vaccine. The chain is assembled from TRBV5-4 and TRBJ2-1; the D gene is perhaps TRBD2, on 7 matching bases. The source material was CD4+ T cells from PBMCs cultured without peptide, sampled after COVID-19 vaccination. The sequence in DNA is TGTGCCAGCAGCCTCGCGGGGGCTAGCTCCTACAATGAGCAGTTCTTC. This is translated as CASSLAGASSYNEQFF.